The present entry profiles one T cell receptor beta chain with its context. What it binds is not known. This sample is drawn from a study of shared clonotypes between healthy human individuals. The repertoire was sequenced with immunoSEQ multiplex PCR; TCRdb's copy has only in-frame clones and lacks some. The table has about 680,000 clones, under 95% seen once. Positively selected for CCR7, the CD45RO-negative cells used as naive CD8 cells excluded terminally differentiated effector memory CD45RA+ cells. This CDR3 has 15 amino acids. Trimming took 2 bases from V and 4 from J, leaving 12 bases between them. The germline CDR1 and CDR2 sequences are MGHRA and YSYEKL. Whole-study results and caveats: In a few donors, roughly 5.2% of naive CD4 clonotypes appeared in common. Limited genetic and exposure-history diversity came from having few donors.

Sequenced sample: naive CD8+ T cells sorted from blood. V is TRBV4-1 and J is TRBJ2-1; the D gene is possibly TRBD1 (6 bases). This TCR was recovered from a man younger than 40 in good health. The CDR3 coding sequence is TGCGCCAGCAGCCAATTACCAGGGGATTACAATGAGCAGTTCTTC. This encodes CASSQLPGDYNEQFF.